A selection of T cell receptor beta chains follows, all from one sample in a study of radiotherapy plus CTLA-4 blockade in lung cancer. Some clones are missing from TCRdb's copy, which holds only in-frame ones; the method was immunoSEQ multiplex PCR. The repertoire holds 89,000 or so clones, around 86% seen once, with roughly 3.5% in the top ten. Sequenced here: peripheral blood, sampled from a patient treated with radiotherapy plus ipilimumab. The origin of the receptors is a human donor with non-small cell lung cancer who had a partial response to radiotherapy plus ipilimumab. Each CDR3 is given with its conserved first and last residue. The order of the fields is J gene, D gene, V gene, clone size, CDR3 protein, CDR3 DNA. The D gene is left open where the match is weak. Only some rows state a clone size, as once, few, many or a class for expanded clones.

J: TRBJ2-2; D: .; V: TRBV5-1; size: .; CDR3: CASSLAFTGELFF; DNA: TGCGCCAGCAGCTTGGCCTTCACCGGGGAGCTGTTTTTT
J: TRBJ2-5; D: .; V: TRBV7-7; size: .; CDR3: CASSLGGGKAEETQYF; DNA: TGTGCCAGCAGCTTAGGAGGGGGAAAAGCAGAAGAGACCCAGTACTTC
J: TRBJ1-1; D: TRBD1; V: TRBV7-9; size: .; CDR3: CASSPRQGDTEAFF; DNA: TGTGCCAGCAGCCCTCGACAGGGGGACACTGAAGCTTTCTTT
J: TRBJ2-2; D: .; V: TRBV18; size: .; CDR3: CASSPPPGPGELFF; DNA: TGTGCCAGCTCACCACCTCCCGGTCCCGGGGAGCTGTTTTTT
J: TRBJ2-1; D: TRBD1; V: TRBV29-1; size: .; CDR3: CSVDDGQGNEQFF; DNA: TGCAGCGTTGACGACGGACAGGGGAATGAGCAGTTCTTC
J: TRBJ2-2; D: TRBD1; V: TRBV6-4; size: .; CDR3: CASSTGTDSTGELFF; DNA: TGTGCCAGCAGTACTGGGACAGACTCTACCGGGGAGCTGTTTTTT
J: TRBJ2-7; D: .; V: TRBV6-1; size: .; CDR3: CASKTVHEQYF; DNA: TGTGCCAGCAAAACGGTCCACGAGCAGTACTTC
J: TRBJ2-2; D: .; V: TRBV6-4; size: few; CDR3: CASSDSLTNTGELFF; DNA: TGTGCCAGCAGTGACTCCCTTACGAACACCGGGGAGCTGTTTTTT
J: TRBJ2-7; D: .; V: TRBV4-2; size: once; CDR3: CASSPLQLGGSGEQYF; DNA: TGTGCCAGTAGCCCTCTTCAGTTAGGGGGTAGCGGGGAGCAGTACTTC
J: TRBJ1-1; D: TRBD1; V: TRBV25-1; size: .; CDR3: CASRSGGGHTEAFF; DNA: TGTGCCAGCAGGTCAGGGGGCGGCCACACTGAAGCTTTCTTT
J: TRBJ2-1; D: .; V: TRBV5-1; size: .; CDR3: CASSLEGPAYNEQFF; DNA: TGCGCCAGCAGCTTGGAGGGGCCCGCCTACAATGAGCAGTTCTTC
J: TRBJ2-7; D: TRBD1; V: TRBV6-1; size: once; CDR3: CASKPGQGVEQYF; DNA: TGTGCCAGCAAACCGGGACAGGGGGTCGAGCAGTACTTC
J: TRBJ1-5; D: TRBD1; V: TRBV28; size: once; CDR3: CASSLGTGSQPQHF; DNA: TGTGCCAGCAGTTTGGGGACAGGGAGTCAGCCCCAGCATTTT
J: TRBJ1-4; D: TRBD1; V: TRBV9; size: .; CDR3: CASSAGQGATNEKLFF; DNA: TGTGCCAGCAGCGCGGGACAGGGGGCAACTAATGAAAAACTGTTTTTT
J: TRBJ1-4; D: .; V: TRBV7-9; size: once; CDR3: CASSTLRGPNEKLFF; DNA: TGTGCCAGCAGCACCCTCAGGGGACCCAATGAAAAACTGTTTTTT
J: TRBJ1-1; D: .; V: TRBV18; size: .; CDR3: CASSPLRQDTEAFF; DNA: TGTGCCAGCTCACCCCTTCGACAGGACACTGAAGCTTTCTTT
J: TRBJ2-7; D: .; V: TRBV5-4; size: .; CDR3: CASRPAGAYYEQYF; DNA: TGTGCCAGCAGGCCGGCGGGGGCATACTACGAGCAGTACTTC
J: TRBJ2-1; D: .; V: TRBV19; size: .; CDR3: CATSPLGLYNEQFF; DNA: TGTGCCACCTCCCCCCTAGGTCTTTACAATGAGCAGTTCTTC
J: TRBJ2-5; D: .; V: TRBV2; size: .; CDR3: CASSQNEQETQYF; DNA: TGTGCCAGCAGTCAGAATGAACAAGAGACCCAGTACTTC
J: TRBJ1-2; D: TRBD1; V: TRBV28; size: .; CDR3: CASSPNRGGYTF; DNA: TGTGCCAGCAGTCCGAACAGGGGAGGCTACACCTTC
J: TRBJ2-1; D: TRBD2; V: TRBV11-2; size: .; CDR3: CASSFSGRLNNEQFF; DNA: TGTGCCAGCAGCTTTAGCGGGAGGCTAAACAATGAGCAGTTCTTC
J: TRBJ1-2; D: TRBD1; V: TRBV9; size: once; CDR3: CASSEDRGLGGYTF; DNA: TGTGCCAGCAGCGAGGACAGGGGGTTGGGTGGCTACACCTTC
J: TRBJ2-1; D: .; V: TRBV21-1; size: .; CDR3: CASSLRTSGHYNEQFF; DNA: TGTGCCAGCAGCCTACGGACTAGCGGGCATTACAATGAGCAGTTCTTC
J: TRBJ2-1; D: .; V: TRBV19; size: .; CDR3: CAVMAGSSNEQFF; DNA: TGTGCCGTGATGGCGGGATCCTCCAATGAGCAGTTCTTC
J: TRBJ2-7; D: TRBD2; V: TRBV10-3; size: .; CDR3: CAISELAGESNYEQYF; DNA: TGTGCCATCAGTGAGTTAGCGGGAGAGTCGAACTACGAGCAGTACTTC
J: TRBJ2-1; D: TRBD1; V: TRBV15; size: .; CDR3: CATSATQGAPDEQFF; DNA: TGTGCCACCAGCGCGACACAGGGGGCGCCGGATGAGCAGTTCTTC
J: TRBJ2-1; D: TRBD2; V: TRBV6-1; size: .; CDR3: CVTQGLAVSEQFF; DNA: TGTGTGACCCAAGGACTAGCGGTCTCTGAGCAGTTCTTC
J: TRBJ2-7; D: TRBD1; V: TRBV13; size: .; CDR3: CASSGDRVVKNEQYF; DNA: TGTGCCAGCAGCGGGGACAGGGTTGTAAAGAACGAGCAGTACTTC
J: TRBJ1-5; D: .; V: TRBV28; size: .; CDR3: CASSLSLPRGGGDSNQPQHF; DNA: TGTGCCAGCAGTTTATCTCTCCCACGCGGGGGAGGGGATAGCAATCAGCCCCAGCATTTT
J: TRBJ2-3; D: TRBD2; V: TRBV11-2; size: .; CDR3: CASSSGTSGNTDTQYF; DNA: TGTGCCAGCAGCTCGGGGACTAGCGGGAACACAGATACGCAGTATTTT
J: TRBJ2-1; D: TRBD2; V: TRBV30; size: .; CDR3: CAWSQPGLALDEQFF; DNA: TGTGCCTGGAGTCAGCCGGGACTAGCGTTAGATGAGCAGTTCTTC
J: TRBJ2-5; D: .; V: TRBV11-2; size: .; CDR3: CASSFRGVETQYF; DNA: TGTGCCAGCAGCTTTCGCGGGGTGGAGACCCAGTACTTC
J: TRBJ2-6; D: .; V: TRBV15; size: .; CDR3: CATSRQNRYTGANVLTF; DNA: TGTGCCACCAGCAGACAAAACAGGTATACTGGGGCCAACGTCCTGACTTTC
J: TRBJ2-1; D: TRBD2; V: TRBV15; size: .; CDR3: CATSSLVAGGYNEQFF; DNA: TGTGCCACCAGCAGCCTAGTAGCGGGAGGGTACAATGAGCAGTTCTTC
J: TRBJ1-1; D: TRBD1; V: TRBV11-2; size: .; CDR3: CASSFSTGGNTEAFF; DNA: TGTGCCAGCAGCTTTTCGACAGGGGGGAACACTGAAGCTTTCTTT
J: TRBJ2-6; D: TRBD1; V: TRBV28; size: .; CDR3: CATDMTGDSGANVLTF; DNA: TGTGCCACCGATATGACAGGGGATTCTGGGGCCAACGTCCTGACTTTC
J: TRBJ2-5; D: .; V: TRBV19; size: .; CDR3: CASSATASETQYF; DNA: TGTGCCAGTAGTGCGACAGCCTCGGAGACCCAGTACTTC